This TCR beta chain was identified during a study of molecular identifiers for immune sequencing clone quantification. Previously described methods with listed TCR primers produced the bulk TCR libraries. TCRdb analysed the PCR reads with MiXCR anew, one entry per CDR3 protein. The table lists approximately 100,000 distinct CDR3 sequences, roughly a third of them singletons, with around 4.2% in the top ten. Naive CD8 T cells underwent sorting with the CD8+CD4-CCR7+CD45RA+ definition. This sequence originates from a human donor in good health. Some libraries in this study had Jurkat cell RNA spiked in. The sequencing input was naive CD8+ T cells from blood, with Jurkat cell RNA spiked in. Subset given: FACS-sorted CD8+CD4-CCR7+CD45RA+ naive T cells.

CDR3 sequence reads: CASSQDIGEPLNEQYF. In DNA, the CDR3 is TGTGCCAGCAGCCAAGATATAGGGGAACCCCTCAATGAGCAGTACTTC. The gene calls are TRBV3-1 and TRBJ2-1; D may be TRBD1 (5 bases). The DNA end favors TRBJ2-7, so the J call may be wrong. Germline V gives CDR1 LGHDT, CDR2 YNNKEL (reference sequence). CDR3 length: 16 amino acids.